Shown below are 10 T cell receptor beta chains from a single sample sequenced in a study of cytomegalovirus exposure and HLA in healthy donors. In the PCR, 60 Vbeta and 13 Jbeta primers were used. Generated by immunoSEQ multiplex PCR, the TCRdb table keeps only in-frame clones and is missing some. The top ten hold under 2% of the sample, which has 150,000 to 200,000 clones, approximately 86% seen once. Sequencing was carried out using PBMCs. Receptors originate from a woman under 30 in good health and CMV-seronegative.

The rearrangement uses TRBV28 and TRBJ2-7, with a weak D call TRBD2 (5 bases). CDR1 is MDHEN, CDR2 SYDVKM, per germline. The CDR3 length is 16 residues. With 3 bases removed from V and 2 bases from J, the gap between germline ends came to 17 bases. Here the CDR3 reads CASSLGDGPAAYEQYF. The CDR3 DNA reads TGTGCCAGCAGTTTGGGAGACGGGCCGGCCGCCTACGAGCAGTACTTC.

The chain couples TRBV2 to TRBJ1-2; 11 bases fit TRBD1. The CDR3 extends over 14 amino acids. Germline CDR1 is SNHLY and CDR2 is FYNNEI. Trimming removed 6 bases from V and 3 bases from J; junction bases left unmatched: 3. CDR3 bases: TGTGCCAGCAGGGAGGGACAGGGGGACTATGGCTACACCTTC. This translates into CASREGQGDYGYTF.

The chain uses TRBV19 and TRBJ1-5; the match to TRBD1 covers 8 bases. This CDR3 contains 14 residues. The germline V gene has CDR1 LNHDA and CDR2 SQIVND (reference sequence). The V gene end was trimmed by 8 bases and the J gene end by 2 bases; junction bases not matched to a gene: 5. DNA of the CDR3: TGTGCCAGTGGACAGGGATCAGGCAATCAGCCCCAGCATTTT. Translation gives CASGQGSGNQPQHF.

J is TRBJ1-1 and V is TRBV29-1, with unresolved D. The CDR3 runs 13 residues. Germline V CDR1 and CDR2: SQVTM, ANQGSEA. V was clipped by 4 bases and J by 0 bases, with 9 bases between them. Here the CDR3 DNA reads TGCAGCGTTGCTAGCCGTATGAACACTGAAGCTTTCTTT. Translation gives CSVASRMNTEAFF.

The V and J genes are TRBV28 and TRBJ1-6; 7 nucleotides line up with TRBD1. CDR1 and CDR2 (germline): MDHEN, SYDVKM. V shed 6 bases and J 10 bases; nucleotides not matched to a gene: 9. This CDR3 is built from 14 residues. DNA for the CDR3: TGTGCCAGCAGGCCAGGGACAGAGAGGTCACCCCTCCACTTT. This gives the protein CASRPGTERSPLHF.

With respect to this clone: Its ends do not fully match the called genes, so a read error is possible. V and J are TRBV4-1 and TRBJ2-2; 9 bases fit TRBD1. The germline V gene has CDR1 MGHRA and CDR2 YSYEKL. CDR3 length: 17 residues. The CDR3: CASSQDPGTGLTGELSF. In nucleotides, the CDR3 is TGCGCCAGCAGCCAGGACCCCGGGACAGGGCTCACCGGGGAGCTGTCTTTT.

The genes are TRBV2 and TRBJ1-6, with TRBD1 matching 9 bases. Germline CDR1 reads SNHLY; CDR2 reads FYNNEI. Unmatched junction bases numbered 11, after V lost 6 bases and J lost 5 bases. CDR3 length: 17 residues. CDR3 residues: CASRAGQGTMNNSPLHF. The CDR3 DNA follows: TGTGCCAGCAGGGCCGGACAGGGGACCATGAATAATTCACCCCTCCACTTT.

V and J are TRBV5-1 and TRBJ2-7, with 9 bases fitting TRBD1. The CDR3 sequence is 14 residues long. With V trimmed by 5 bases and J by 2 bases, 5 bases remained unmatched. CDR1 SGHRS and CDR2 YFSETQ come from the germline V gene. CDR3 protein: CASRSGTGPYEQYF. The CDR3 DNA follows: TGCGCCAGCAGATCCGGGACAGGGCCCTACGAGCAGTACTTC.

V gene TRBV18 combines with J gene TRBJ1-1, with D hard to call. Looked up from germline, CDR1 is KGHSH and CDR2 is LQKENI. V was cut by 6 bases and J by 1 base, with 9 bases left in between. This CDR3 contains 13 residues. The CDR3 is CASSSGTNTEAFF. In nucleotides, the CDR3 is TGTGCCAGCTCTTCTGGCACGAACACTGAAGCTTTCTTT.

This chain connects TRBV19 to TRBJ2-7; tentatively, D is TRBD1 (7 bases). The germline CDR1 and CDR2 sequences are LNHDA and SQIVND (reference sequence). With 4 bases removed from V and 0 bases from J, the gap between germline ends came to 13 bases. The CDR3 runs 15 residues. CDR3 bases: TGTGCCAGTAGTACGGGGGACAGTTCCTCCTACGAGCAGTACTTC. Amino acids: CASSTGDSSSYEQYF.